A single sample is the source of the 8 T cell receptor beta chains below, sequenced in a study of radiation and T cells in renal cell carcinoma. Time point in this sample: blood 2 weeks post-SBRT. Described treatment: 15 Gy SBRT to primary tumor, nephrectomy 4 weeks later. TCRdb keeps only in-frame clones here, not all; method: immunoSEQ multiplex PCR. The repertoire holds about 60,000 clones, with roughly 79% as singletons. This sample comprised blood, obtained from a patient whose treatment included radiotherapy and nephrectomy. The receptors here all came from a man in his sixties with renal cell carcinoma.

This rearrangement joins TRBV19 to TRBJ1-2, with 12 bases lining up with TRBD1. Germline values: CDR1 LNHDA, CDR2 SQIVND (reference sequence). This CDR3 spans 14 amino acids. V was clipped by 6 bases and J by 2 bases; unmatched bases: 1. CDR3 sequence: CASRGTGGNYGYTF. The CDR3 region has the DNA TGTGCCAGTAGGGGGACAGGGGGCAACTATGGCTACACCTTC.

This chain connects TRBV4-3 to TRBJ2-7; maybe TRBD1 (5 bases). The CDR3 covers 15 residues. V was pared by 0 bases and J by 3 bases, with 12 bases between. From germline, CDR1 is LGHNA and CDR2 YSLEER. CDR3 loop: CASSQEGQGFYEQYF. The CDR3 DNA reads as TGCGCCAGCAGCCAAGAAGGCCAGGGATTCTACGAGCAGTACTTC.

The chain is built from TRBV15 and TRBJ1-4; unclear D gene. CDR1 LNHNV and CDR2 YYDKDF come from the germline V gene (reference sequence). The CDR3 totals 16 residues. The ends were cut back, 0 bases at V and 4 bases at J, with 12 bases in the middle. The CDR3 loop is CATSRERTANNEKLFF. The CDR3 region has the DNA TGTGCCACCAGCAGAGAAAGGACGGCTAATAATGAAAAACTGTTTTTT. The whole variable domain, filled in from reference TRBV15 and TRBJ1-4, reads DAMVIQNPRYQVTQFGKPVTLSCSQTLNHNVMYWYQQKSSQAPKLLFHYYDKDFNNEADTPDNFQSRRPNTSFCFLDIRSPGLGDTAMYLCATSRERTANNEKLFFGSGTQLSVL.

This sequence joins TRBV19 and TRBJ1-5; D remains unclear. From germline, CDR1 is LNHDA and CDR2 SQIVND (reference sequence). The CDR3 contains 17 residues. V dropped 3 bases and J dropped 3 bases, with 18 bases sitting between them. The CDR3 sequence: CASSILRPRGANQPQHF. CDR3 bases: TGTGCCAGTAGTATCCTCCGCCCGCGGGGTGCCAATCAGCCCCAGCATTTT.

V is TRBV5-6 and J is TRBJ2-5; D possibly corresponds to TRBD1 (9 bases). Germline values: CDR1 SGHDT, CDR2 YYEEEE. V gave up 3 bases and J gave up 2 bases, with 23 bases separating them. The CDR3 spans 18 residues. CDR3 nucleotide sequence: TGTGCCAGCAGCTGGGGACAGGGCGGTAGCGGGGTTCAAGAGACCCAGTACTTC. Encoded protein: CASSWGQGGSGVQETQYF.

V is TRBV14 and J is TRBJ2-1; 7 nucleotides match TRBD1. CDR3 length: 15 amino acids. V lost 4 bases and J lost 6; bases outside the gene matches: 9. Germline values: CDR1 SGHDN, CDR2 FVKESK. Here the CDR3 DNA reads TGTGCCAGCAGCCTTGACAGGGTATACTCCAATGAGCAGTTCTTC. Translation: CASSLDRVYSNEQFF.

In this sample, this clone turned up a few times. V gene TRBV5-1 combines with J gene TRBJ1-1; D remains unclear. The CDR3 contains 13 residues. The ends were cut back, 4 bases at V and 1 base at J, with 8 bases in the middle. From germline, CDR1 is SGHRS and CDR2 YFSETQ. The CDR3 protein is CASSVDWNTEAFF. The CDR3 DNA sequence: TGCGCCAGCAGCGTCGACTGGAACACTGAAGCTTTCTTT.

The chain combines TRBV6-1 with TRBJ1-6, with TRBD1 identical over 10 bases. V was clipped by 10 bases and J by 10 bases; unmatched bases: 7. Germline loops: CDR1 MNHNS, CDR2 SASEGT. The CDR3 extends over 13 amino acids. The CDR3 nucleotides are TGTGCCATCCAAGGACAGGGGGTCTCACCCCTCCACTTT. Translation gives CAIQGQGVSPLHF.